These T cell receptor beta chains were read from a single sample in a study of OX40 agonist ivuxolimab in advanced cancers. The data were produced by immunoSEQ multiplex PCR, yet TCRdb's version contains in-frame clones alone and is incomplete. Seen here are 45,000 to 50,000 clones, 79% observed once, and the top ten hold 1.5% to 2%. The sample here was CD4+ or CD8+ T cells sorted from blood, taken in a trial of the OX40 agonist ivuxolimab. Receptor source: an adult with an advanced solid tumor such as melanoma, head and neck, liver or kidney cancer. The CDR3 runs from the conserved cysteine through the conserved F or W. Fields, in order: V gene, CDR3 length, J gene, CDR3 protein.

TRBV30	13	TRBJ1-2	CAWRNTGHYGYTF
TRBV6-5	11	TRBJ1-2	CASSPARGYTF
TRBV6-5	15	TRBJ1-1	CASSPLGRRNTEAFF
TRBV4-2	13	TRBJ2-7	CASSHPEVDEQYF
TRBV6-4	15	TRBJ2-1	CASSIGTSGTNEQFF
TRBV7-2	15	TRBJ2-7	CASSQAAAGEYEQYF
TRBV25-1	12	TRBJ2-3	CASSRLGVTQYF
TRBV19	13	TRBJ1-5	CASSRDGRQPQHF
TRBV5-8	14	TRBJ1-6	CASSFGQANSPLHF
TRBV18	14	TRBJ2-5	CASSPGFYSETQYF
TRBV18	13	TRBJ1-1	CASSPYVNTEAFF
TRBV5-3	14	TRBJ1-1	CARSGAGWYTEAFF
TRBV28	12	TRBJ2-7	CASSLQGPEQYF
TRBV5-1	16	TRBJ2-6	CASSLAGNPGANVLTF
TRBV5-5	13	TRBJ2-7	CASSLLATGEQYF
TRBV2	13	TRBJ1-2	CASSTRGSYGYTF